The sample holds a few counts of the clone carrying this T cell receptor (beta chain). Trimming at V came to 0 bases and at J to 2 bases, leaving 5 bases not matched to a gene. The germline gives CDR1 SGHRS, CDR2 YFSETQ. The CDR3 length is 15 residues. Time point specified: before trial treatment. Eligible patients had advanced solid tumors lacking tumor-infiltrating lymphocytes. The data were obtained in a study of low-dose radiotherapy and immunotherapy resistance in tumors. As for the study in general: On an every-two-weeks schedule, patients received intravenous nivolumab 240 mg, along with ipilimumab 1 mg/kg every six weeks.

TRAV and TRBV primers primed cDNA for both TCRalpha and TCRbeta. It was with a constant-region primer and a V-primer adapter that TCRs were amplified over around 18 PCR cycles. mRNA isolates were amplified via in vitro transcription. TCRdb re-called the reads through MiXCR, storing one row per CDR3 protein. The table records tens of thousands of distinct CDR3 sequences, around 30% of them present only once. V and J are TRBV5-1 and TRBJ2-7; 7 positions match TRBD2. The sample was PBMCs, taken before treatment. The sequence was collected from a female donor with ovarian cancer. The CDR3 protein is CASSLEAGPPYEQYF. Here the CDR3 DNA reads TGCGCCAGCAGCTTGGAAGCGGGACCTCCCTACGAGCAGTACTTC.